Listed below are T cell receptor beta chains from one sample, sequenced in a study of shared clonotypes between healthy human individuals. Using immunoSEQ multiplex PCR, the repertoire was profiled, and TCRdb retains in-frame clones only, with some absent. The table shows 2.5 million or so clones, with more than 80% occurring only once. The sample taken for sequencing was naive CD4+ T cells sorted from blood. These receptors were collected from a man aged 18 to 30 in good health. The CDR3 runs from the conserved cysteine through the conserved F or W. The D gene is left open where the match is weak. Some rows mark clone size as missing; the rest say once, few, many or name a class of expanded clone.

clone size,V gene,D gene,J gene,CDR3 protein,CDR3 DNA
-,TRBV29-1,-,TRBJ1-4,CSARGATNEKLFF,TGCAGCGCTCGGGGGGCAACTAATGAAAAACTGTTTTTT
-,TRBV2,TRBD2,TRBJ2-7,CASNLNPGLVSYEQYF,TGTGCCAGCAACCTTAACCCGGGACTAGTCTCCTACGAGCAGTACTTC
once,TRBV7-9,TRBD2,TRBJ2-2,CASSPPSGGMNTGELFF,TGTGCCAGCAGCCCTCCTAGCGGGGGGATGAACACCGGGGAGCTGTTTTTT
-,TRBV4-1,TRBD1,TRBJ2-5,CASSQSMTGGQETQYF,TGCGCCAGCAGCCAATCCATGACAGGGGGTCAAGAGACCCAGTACTTC
-,TRBV6-6,TRBD1,TRBJ1-1,CASRTGQGPTEAFF,TGTGCCAGCAGGACGGGACAGGGGCCCACTGAAGCTTTCTTT
-,TRBV9,-,TRBJ1-5,CASSVGASNQPQHF,TGTGCCAGCAGCGTAGGGGCTAGCAATCAGCCCCAGCATTTT
-,TRBV30,-,TRBJ2-7,CAWNPRTVSYEQYF,TGTGCCTGGAACCCGCGGACGGTCTCCTACGAGCAGTACTTC
-,TRBV7-2,-,TRBJ2-1,CASSSTRAEQFF,TGTGCCAGCAGCTCGACCCGGGCAGAGCAGTTCTTC
-,TRBV5-1,-,TRBJ1-1,CASSLVAGNTEAFF,TGCGCCAGCAGCTTGGTTGCCGGGAACACTGAAGCTTTCTTT
-,TRBV14,TRBD1,TRBJ1-1,CASSPGGTRVRNTEAFF,TGTGCCAGCAGCCCAGGGGGGACCAGGGTGAGGAACACTGAAGCTTTCTTT
-,TRBV5-1,TRBD2,TRBJ2-3,CASSLSKLAGVTDTQYF,TGCGCCAGCAGCTTGAGTAAGCTAGCGGGAGTCACAGATACGCAGTATTTT
-,TRBV9,-,TRBJ1-3,CASSIGTAGNTIYF,TGTGCCAGCAGCATCGGGACGGCTGGAAACACCATATATTTT
-,TRBV9,TRBD2,TRBJ2-2,CASSARGLAGVAGELFF,TGTGCCAGCAGCGCTCGAGGACTAGCGGGCGTGGCCGGGGAGCTGTTTTTT
-,TRBV5-1,-,TRBJ2-6,CASSGVSGANVLTF,TGCGCCAGCAGCGGCGTCTCTGGGGCCAACGTCCTGACTTTC
once,TRBV6-1,-,TRBJ1-5,CASSAGSPYQPQHF,TGTGCCAGCAGTGCTGGCAGCCCCTATCAGCCCCAGCATTTT
-,TRBV5-4,-,TRBJ1-2,CASSRGRGEVGYTF,TGTGCCAGCAGCCGTGGGCGGGGTGAAGTGGGCTACACCTTC
-,TRBV6-5,-,TRBJ1-2,CASRSDSTDGYTF,TGTGCCAGCAGGAGTGACAGTACGGATGGCTACACCTTC
-,TRBV6-6,-,TRBJ2-7,CASSWTVYEQYF,TGTGCCAGCAGTTGGACAGTTTACGAGCAGTACTTC
once,TRBV19,TRBD2,TRBJ2-7,CASSIGGGGAFEQYF,TGTGCCAGTAGTATAGGCGGCGGGGGGGCCTTCGAGCAGTACTTC
-,TRBV30,-,TRBJ1-4,CASTRGNEKLFF,TGTGCCAGCACCAGAGGGAATGAAAAACTGTTTTTT
few,TRBV6-5,TRBD1,TRBJ1-1,CATSEGQRMNTEAFF,TGTGCCACCTCCGAGGGACAGCGGATGAACACTGAAGCTTTCTTT
once,TRBV7-9,-,TRBJ1-2,CASSHPDSVYGYTF,TGTGCCAGCAGCCACCCGGACAGCGTCTATGGCTACACCTTC
-,TRBV25-1,-,TRBJ1-6,CASSDDRGQGSSPLHF,TGTGCCAGCAGTGACGATCGGGGGCAGGGAAGTTCACCCCTCCACTTT
-,TRBV28,-,TRBJ1-2,CASSPPSSGSGYTF,TGTGCCAGCAGTCCCCCGTCGTCAGGGAGTGGCTACACCTTC
-,TRBV30,-,TRBJ2-7,CAWSVPDRRDPYEQYF,TGTGCCTGGAGTGTCCCCGACAGGAGAGATCCATACGAGCAGTACTTC
-,TRBV10-1,-,TRBJ2-2,CASSEGGTGELFF,TGCGCCAGCAGTGAAGGGGGCACCGGGGAGCTGTTTTTT
-,TRBV6-1,-,TRBJ2-1,CAARGPGLGEQFF,TGTGCCGCTCGGGGTCCAGGGTTGGGTGAGCAGTTCTTC
-,TRBV30,-,TRBJ1-1,CAWSIGKANTEAFF,TGTGCCTGGAGTATCGGTAAGGCCAACACTGAAGCTTTCTTT
-,TRBV4-1,-,TRBJ2-3,CASSQAGGTQYF,TGCGCCAGCAGCCAAGCCGGGGGTACGCAGTATTTT
-,TRBV5-1,TRBD2,TRBJ2-6,CASSQGLASSGANVLTF,TGCGCCAGCAGCCAGGGACTAGCGAGCTCTGGGGCCAACGTCCTGACTTTC
-,TRBV29-1,-,TRBJ2-5,CSVGGGAETQYF,TGCAGCGTGGGGGGCGGGGCAGAGACCCAGTACTTC